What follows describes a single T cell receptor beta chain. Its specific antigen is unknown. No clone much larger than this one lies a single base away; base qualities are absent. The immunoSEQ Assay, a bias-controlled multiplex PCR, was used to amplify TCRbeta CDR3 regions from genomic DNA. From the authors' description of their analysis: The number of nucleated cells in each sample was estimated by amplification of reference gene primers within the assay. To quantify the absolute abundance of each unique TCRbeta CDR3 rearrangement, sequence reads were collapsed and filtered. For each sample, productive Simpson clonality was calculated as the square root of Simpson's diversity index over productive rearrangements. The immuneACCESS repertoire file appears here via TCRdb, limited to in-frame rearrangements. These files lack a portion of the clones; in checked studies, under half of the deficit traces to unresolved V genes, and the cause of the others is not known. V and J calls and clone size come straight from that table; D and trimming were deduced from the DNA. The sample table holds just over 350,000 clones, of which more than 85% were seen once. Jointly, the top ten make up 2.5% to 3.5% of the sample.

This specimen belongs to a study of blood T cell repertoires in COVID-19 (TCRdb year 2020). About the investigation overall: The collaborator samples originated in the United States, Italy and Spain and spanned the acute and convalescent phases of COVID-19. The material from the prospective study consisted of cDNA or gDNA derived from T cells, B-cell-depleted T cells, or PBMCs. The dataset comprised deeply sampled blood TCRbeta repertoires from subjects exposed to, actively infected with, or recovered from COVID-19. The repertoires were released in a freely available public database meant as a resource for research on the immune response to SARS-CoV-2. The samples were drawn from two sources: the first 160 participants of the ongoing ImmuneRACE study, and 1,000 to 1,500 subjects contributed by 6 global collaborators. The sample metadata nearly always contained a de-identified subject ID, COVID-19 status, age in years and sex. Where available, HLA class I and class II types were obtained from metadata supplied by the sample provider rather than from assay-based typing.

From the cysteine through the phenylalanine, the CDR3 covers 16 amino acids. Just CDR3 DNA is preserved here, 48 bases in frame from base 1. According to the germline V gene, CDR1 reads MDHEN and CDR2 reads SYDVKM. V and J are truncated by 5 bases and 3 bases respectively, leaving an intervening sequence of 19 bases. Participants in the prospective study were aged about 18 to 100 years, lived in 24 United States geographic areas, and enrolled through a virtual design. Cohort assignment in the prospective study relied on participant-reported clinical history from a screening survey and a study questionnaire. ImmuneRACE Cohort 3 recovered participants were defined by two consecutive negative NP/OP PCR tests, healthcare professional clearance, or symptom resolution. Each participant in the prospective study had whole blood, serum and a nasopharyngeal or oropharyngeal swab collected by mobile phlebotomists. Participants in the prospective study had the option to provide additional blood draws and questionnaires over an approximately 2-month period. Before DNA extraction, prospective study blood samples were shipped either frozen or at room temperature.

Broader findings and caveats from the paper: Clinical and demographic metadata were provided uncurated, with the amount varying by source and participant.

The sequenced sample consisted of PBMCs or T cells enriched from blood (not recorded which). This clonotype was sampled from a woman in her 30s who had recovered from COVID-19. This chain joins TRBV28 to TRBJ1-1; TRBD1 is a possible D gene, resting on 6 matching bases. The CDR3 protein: CASSLPGGAGDTEAFF. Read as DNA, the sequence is TGTGCCAGCAGTCTCCCCGGGGGGGCGGGAGACACTGAAGCTTTCTTT. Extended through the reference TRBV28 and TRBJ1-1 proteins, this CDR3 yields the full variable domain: DVKVTQSSRYLVKRTGEKVFLECVQDMDHENMFWYRQDPGLGLRLIYFSYDVKMKEKGDIPEGYSVSREKKERFSLILESASTNQTSMYLCASSLPGGAGDTEAFFGQGTRLTVV.